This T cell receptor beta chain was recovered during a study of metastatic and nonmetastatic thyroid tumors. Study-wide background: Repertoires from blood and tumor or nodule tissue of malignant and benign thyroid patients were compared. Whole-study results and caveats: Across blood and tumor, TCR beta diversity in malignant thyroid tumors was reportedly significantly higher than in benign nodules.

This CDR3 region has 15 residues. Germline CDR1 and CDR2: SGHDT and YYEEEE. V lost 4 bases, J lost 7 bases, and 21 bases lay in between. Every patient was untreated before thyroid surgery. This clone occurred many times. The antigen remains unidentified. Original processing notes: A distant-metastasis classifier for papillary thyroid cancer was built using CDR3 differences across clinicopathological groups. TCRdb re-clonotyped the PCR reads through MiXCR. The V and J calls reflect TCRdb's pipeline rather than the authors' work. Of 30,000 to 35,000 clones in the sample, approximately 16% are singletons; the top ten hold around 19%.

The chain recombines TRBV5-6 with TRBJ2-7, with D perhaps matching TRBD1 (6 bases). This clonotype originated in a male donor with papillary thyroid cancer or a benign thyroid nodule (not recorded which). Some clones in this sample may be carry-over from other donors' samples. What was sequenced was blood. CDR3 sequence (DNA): TGTGCCAGCAGCAGGGGGAGTACTCCTGTTGGAGAGCAGTACTTC. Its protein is CASSRGSTPVGEQYF. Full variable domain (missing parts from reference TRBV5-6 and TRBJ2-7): DAGVTQSPTHLIKTRGQQVTLRCSPKSGHDTVSWYQQALGQGPQFIFQYYEEEERQRGNFPDRFSGHQFPNYSSELNVNALLLGDSALYLCASSRGSTPVGEQYFGPGTRLTVT.